The clone carrying this T cell receptor beta chain was recorded a few times. TCRdb reanalysed the 5' RACE reads using MiXCR and keeps one entry per CDR3 protein. The sample holds roughly 56,000 distinct CDR3 sequences, roughly 16% seen once. V lost 7 bases to trimming and J lost 3 bases, with 13 bases between them. Germline CDR1 is SEHNR and CDR2 is FQNEAQ (reference sequence). The CDR3 runs to 13 residues. This sample is drawn from a study of early T cells in non-severe SARS-CoV-2 infection. The specimen was whole blood, collected at baseline. The V call is TRBV7-9, the J call TRBJ2-7; the D gene is possibly TRBD1 (5 bases). This clonotype was sampled from an adult who was a healthcare worker with PCR-confirmed SARS-CoV-2 infection or an uninfected control (not recorded which). CDR3 in amino acids: CASNRQQDYEQYF. CDR3 bases: TGTGCCAGCAACCGACAGCAAGACTACGAGCAGTACTTC.